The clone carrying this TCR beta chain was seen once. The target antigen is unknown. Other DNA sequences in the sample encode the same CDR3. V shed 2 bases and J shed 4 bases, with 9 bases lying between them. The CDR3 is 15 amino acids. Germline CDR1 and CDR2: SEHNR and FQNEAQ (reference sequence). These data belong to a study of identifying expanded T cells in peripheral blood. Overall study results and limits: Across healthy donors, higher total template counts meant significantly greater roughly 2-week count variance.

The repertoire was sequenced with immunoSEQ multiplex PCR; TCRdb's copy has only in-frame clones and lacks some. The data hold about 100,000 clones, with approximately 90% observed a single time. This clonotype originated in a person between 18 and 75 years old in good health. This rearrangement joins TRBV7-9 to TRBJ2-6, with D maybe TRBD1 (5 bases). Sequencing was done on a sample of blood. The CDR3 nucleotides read TGTGCCAGCAGCTTAAGGGGCTCGGGGGCCAACGTCCTGACTTTC. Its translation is CASSLRGSGANVLTF. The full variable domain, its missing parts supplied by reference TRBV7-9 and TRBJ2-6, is DTGVSQNPRHKITKRGQNVTFRCDPISEHNRLYWYRQTLGQGPEFLTYFQNEAQLEKSRLLSDRFSAERPKGSFSTLEIQRTEQGDSAMYLCASSLRGSGANVLTFGAGSRLTVL.